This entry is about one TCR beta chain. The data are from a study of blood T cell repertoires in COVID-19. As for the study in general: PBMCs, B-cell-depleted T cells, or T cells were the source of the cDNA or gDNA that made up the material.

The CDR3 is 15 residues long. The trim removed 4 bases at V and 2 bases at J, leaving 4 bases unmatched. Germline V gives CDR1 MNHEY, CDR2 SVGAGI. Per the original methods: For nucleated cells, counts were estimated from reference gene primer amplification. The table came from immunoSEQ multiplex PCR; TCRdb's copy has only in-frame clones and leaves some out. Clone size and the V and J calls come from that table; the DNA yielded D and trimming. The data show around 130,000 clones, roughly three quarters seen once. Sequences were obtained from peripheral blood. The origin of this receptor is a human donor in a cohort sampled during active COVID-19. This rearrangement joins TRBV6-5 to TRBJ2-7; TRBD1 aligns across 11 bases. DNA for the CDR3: TGTGCCAGCAGTTCGAGGGGACAGGGGGCCTACGAGCAGTACTTC. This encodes CASSSRGQGAYEQYF.